Listed below are T cell receptor beta chains from one sample, sequenced in a study of blood T cells in healthy people across ages. Using its own MiXCR run on the 5' RACE reads, TCRdb lists one record per CDR3 protein. The repertoire holds 600,000 to 1,000,000 distinct CDR3 sequences, with 20% to 25% as singletons. These sequences were also reported in another study, on T cells of mothers and their children.

Sequencing used blood. The receptors were sampled from a boy under 18 in good health. The CDR3 runs from the conserved cysteine through the conserved F or W.

v_call: TRBV25-1; j_call: TRBJ2-1; cdr3_aa: CASSEFGLDSYNEQFF
v_call: TRBV12-3/TRBV12-4; j_call: TRBJ2-2; cdr3_aa: CASRVGTTGELFF
v_call: TRBV9; j_call: TRBJ1-2; cdr3_aa: CASSGQQAYGYTF
v_call: TRBV30; j_call: TRBJ2-6; cdr3_aa: CAWRLASSGANVLTF
v_call: TRBV28; j_call: TRBJ1-1; cdr3_aa: CASSLGQGWGKGTEAFF
v_call: TRBV7-9; j_call: TRBJ2-3; cdr3_aa: CASSLGGGAPDTQYF
v_call: TRBV29-1; j_call: TRBJ2-3; cdr3_aa: CSVQSTGAADTQYF
v_call: TRBV5-1; j_call: TRBJ2-5; cdr3_aa: CASSPSQGWKYQETQYF
v_call: TRBV2; j_call: TRBJ1-5; cdr3_aa: CASSPVQSNQPQHF
v_call: TRBV11-2; j_call: TRBJ2-5; cdr3_aa: CASSPDRDRRYQETQYF
v_call: TRBV7-2; j_call: TRBJ1-1; cdr3_aa: CASSMYGTADNTEAFF
v_call: TRBV29-1; j_call: TRBJ1-1; cdr3_aa: CSVGGTLGTEAFF
v_call: TRBV7-2; j_call: -; cdr3_aa: CASNRGGGPYEQYF
v_call: TRBV11-2; j_call: TRBJ2-5; cdr3_aa: CASRRAGRGPQETQYF
v_call: TRBV27; j_call: TRBJ2-1; cdr3_aa: CASSSAQDEQFF
v_call: TRBV7-2; j_call: TRBJ2-3; cdr3_aa: CASSLVPHTTDTQYF
v_call: TRBV7-3; j_call: TRBJ2-1; cdr3_aa: CASSLIVGQGNDEQFF
v_call: TRBV5-1; j_call: TRBJ1-1; cdr3_aa: CASSSGDRRPNTEAFF
v_call: TRBV3-1; j_call: TRBJ1-2; cdr3_aa: CASSQISPPAGGHGYTF
v_call: TRBV29-1; j_call: TRBJ2-1; cdr3_aa: CSVDTPESSYNGQFF
v_call: TRBV6-1; j_call: TRBJ1-5; cdr3_aa: CASSQTGEGSNQPQHF
v_call: TRBV20-1; j_call: -; cdr3_aa: CSAKGQGETQYF
v_call: TRBV29-1; j_call: TRBJ2-7; cdr3_aa: CSARLAGDSYEQYF
v_call: TRBV12-3/TRBV12-4; j_call: -; cdr3_aa: CASSPRGGDRSYEQYF
v_call: TRBV20-1; j_call: TRBJ2-5; cdr3_aa: CSARGLVRQETQYF
v_call: TRBV7-2; j_call: TRBJ1-2; cdr3_aa: CASSSYGQGRSYTF
v_call: TRBV6-2/TRBV6-3; j_call: TRBJ1-2; cdr3_aa: CASSYGGATGDVRYTF
v_call: TRBV12-3/TRBV12-4; j_call: TRBJ2-1; cdr3_aa: CASSQRGPDNEQFF
v_call: TRBV28; j_call: TRBJ2-7; cdr3_aa: CASSTPQGGEQYF
v_call: TRBV18; j_call: TRBJ2-7; cdr3_aa: CASSPGTSSYEQYF
v_call: TRBV30; j_call: TRBJ2-4; cdr3_aa: CAWATGQTKAKNIQYF
v_call: TRBV7-6; j_call: TRBJ2-7; cdr3_aa: CASSPGVATYEQYF
v_call: TRBV7-2; j_call: TRBJ2-2; cdr3_aa: CASSPRRRQGITGELFF
v_call: TRBV29-1; j_call: TRBJ1-1; cdr3_aa: CSVEEGMNTEAFF
v_call: TRBV20-1; j_call: TRBJ1-4; cdr3_aa: CSALRQGNEKLFF
v_call: TRBV5-1; j_call: TRBJ2-1; cdr3_aa: CASSFSAGKGNEQFF
v_call: TRBV9; j_call: TRBJ1-3; cdr3_aa: CASKGAGNTIYF
v_call: TRBV6-2/TRBV6-3; j_call: TRBJ2-5; cdr3_aa: CASSYWVGETQYF